The 30 T cell receptor beta chains below all came from one sample that was sequenced in a study of T cell changes during pregnancy in multiple sclerosis. Only in-frame clones appear in the TCRdb table, and some are missing; sequencing was by immunoSEQ multiplex PCR. This table holds under 55,000 clones, about 90% found once. The sample in question was CD8+ T cells from peripheral blood mononuclear cells, obtained after pregnancy. The receptors derive from a female donor with multiple sclerosis, enrolled in a pregnancy study.

The genes are TRBV29-1 and TRBJ2-5; no firm D call. Germline V gene data show CDR1 as SQVTM and CDR2 as ANQGSEA. This CDR3 region has 13 residues. Trimming stripped 2 bases from V and 5 bases from J, with 12 bases between. The CDR3 DNA is TGCAGCGTTGAATACCCGAACGGGGAGACCCAGTACTTC. Protein product: CSVEYPNGETQYF. Looking up the rest from reference TRBV29-1 and TRBJ2-5 gives the full variable domain: SAVISQKPSRDICQRGTSLTIQCQVDSQVTMMFWYRQQPGQSLTLIATANQGSEATYESGFVIDKFPISRPNLTFSTLTVSNMSPEDSSIYLCSVEYPNGETQYFGPGTRLLVL.

The V call is TRBV27, the J call TRBJ1-1; the D gene is possibly TRBD1 (5 bases). Germline V gene sequence: CDR1 MNHEY, CDR2 SMNVEV (reference sequence). Deletions cut 2 bases from V and 3 bases from J, with 10 bases between. The CDR3 is 14 amino acids. The CDR3 DNA sequence: TGTGCCAGCAGTTTAGTCGGGGGGTACACTGAAGCTTTCTTT. Protein product: CASSLVGGYTEAFF.

The rearrangement uses TRBV11-2 and TRBJ1-1; no clear D gene. V shed 6 bases and J shed 3 bases, with 11 bases lying between them. CDR3 length: 13 residues. The germline gives CDR1 SGHAT, CDR2 FQNNGV. CDR3 nucleotides: TGTGCCAGCAGTAATGAGAGGGACACTGAAGCTTTCTTT. Translating gives CASSNERDTEAFF. Full variable domain (rest looked up from reference TRBV11-2 and TRBJ1-1): EAGVAQSPRYKIIEKRQSVAFWCNPISGHATLYWYQQILGQGPKLLIQFQNNGVVDDSQLPKDRFSAERLKGVDSTLKIQPAKLEDSAVYLCASSNERDTEAFFGQGTRLTVV.

The chain joins TRBV6-5 to TRBJ1-2; 10 bases are shared with TRBD1. CDR3 length equals 15 residues. Germline V gene data show CDR1 as MNHEY and CDR2 as SVGAGI. J lost 3 bases, V lost 5 bases, and 6 bases had no gene match. Here the CDR3 DNA reads TGTGCCAGCAGTCTAGGGACAGGGGTATACTATGGCTACACCTTC. Protein: CASSLGTGVYYGYTF.

This chain connects TRBV15 to TRBJ2-3; 7 positions agree with TRBD2. This CDR3 comprises 18 residues. J was trimmed by 5 bases and V by 0 bases; bases with no gene match: 14. From germline, CDR1 is LNHNV and CDR2 YYDKDF (reference sequence). The CDR3 coding sequence is TGTGCCACCAGCAGAGAGCGGGGTGGCGGGGGAATTGAAGATACGCAGTATTTT. This sequence encodes CATSRERGGGGIEDTQYF. Full variable domain (missing parts from reference TRBV15 and TRBJ2-3): DAMVIQNPRYQVTQFGKPVTLSCSQTLNHNVMYWYQQKSSQAPKLLFHYYDKDFNNEADTPDNFQSRRPNTSFCFLDIRSPGLGDTAMYLCATSRERGGGGIEDTQYFGPGTRLTVL.

V gene TRBV5-4 combines with J gene TRBJ1-2; 8 bases agree with TRBD1. Germline loops: CDR1 SGHNT, CDR2 YYREEE (reference sequence). There are 13 residues in the CDR3. V dropped 4 bases and J dropped 7; count of bases not matched to a gene: 6. In DNA, the CDR3 is TGTGCCAGCAGCCCAGGACAGGGCATTGGCTACACCTTC. Translation gives CASSPGQGIGYTF.

V gene TRBV5-8 combines with J gene TRBJ2-1, with TRBD2 identical over 9 bases. Losses at the gene ends were 9 bases for V and 4 bases for J; bases not matched to a gene: 11. CDR1 SGHTS and CDR2 YDEGEE come from the germline V gene. This CDR3 spans 15 amino acids. The CDR3, as DNA: TGTGCCATCCCGGGGGCGGGGGGGATATACAATGAGCAGTTCTTC. As protein: CAIPGAGGIYNEQFF. The full variable domain, in which reference TRBV5-8 and TRBJ2-1 provide the parts outside the CDR3, is EAGVTQSPTHLIKTRGQQATLRCSPISGHTSVYWYQQALGLGLQFLLWYDEGEERNRGNFPPRFSGRQFPNYSSELNVNALELEDSALYLCAIPGAGGIYNEQFFGPGTRLTVL.

The chain links TRBV27 to TRBJ2-7; D unclear. From germline, CDR1 is MNHEY and CDR2 SMNVEV (reference sequence). The CDR3 sequence is 14 residues long. Trimming stripped 3 bases from V and 2 bases from J, with 11 bases between. CDR3 DNA sequence: TGTGCCAGCAGTTTTCTACCGCCAACCTACGAGCAGTACTTC. This codes for CASSFLPPTYEQYF.

The chain uses TRBV5-1 and TRBJ1-1; TRBD1 agrees at 7 bases. The CDR3 is made up of 12 amino acids. The germline CDR1 and CDR2 sequences are SGHRS and YFSETQ. Germline trimming cut 0 bases from V and 7 bases from J; bases unmatched to any gene: 0. This CDR3 is CASSLGDSEAFF. The CDR3 DNA reads TGCGCCAGCAGCTTGGGGGACAGTGAAGCTTTCTTT.

The chain carries TRBV27 and TRBJ2-2, with D possibly being TRBD2 (6 bases). Germline lookup yields CDR1 MNHEY and CDR2 SMNVEV (reference sequence). V lost 5 bases and J lost 3, with 10 bases in between. The CDR3 contains 14 residues. CDR3 nucleotide sequence: TGTGCCAGCAGTGCAGGACTACACACCGGGGAGCTGTTTTTT. The encoded protein is CASSAGLHTGELFF.

This sequence joins TRBV4-2 and TRBJ2-1; 8 nucleotides agree with TRBD2. The CDR3 is 13 amino acids. The germline V gene has CDR1 LGHNA and CDR2 YNFKEQ. The V gene end was trimmed by 7 bases and the J gene end by 7 bases; junction bases not matched to a gene: 6. Written as DNA, the CDR3 is TGTGCCAGCACCCAGGCGGGGGGAAATGAGCAGTTCTTC. Translation: CASTQAGGNEQFF.

This clone was recorded a few times. V gene TRBV30 combines with J gene TRBJ1-4; 10 bases map to TRBD1. Trimming took 2 bases from V and 6 from J; bases not matched to a gene: 3. The CDR3 is 14 amino acids. Germline V CDR1 and CDR2: GTSNPN, SVGIG (reference sequence). CDR3 protein: CAWSPGTGDEKLFF. The CDR3 coding sequence is TGTGCCTGGAGTCCCGGGACAGGGGATGAAAAACTGTTTTTT.

This chain joins TRBV5-4 and TRBJ1-6; D may be TRBD1 (5 bases). This CDR3 spans 15 amino acids. The V gene's germline CDR1 is SGHNT and CDR2 YYREEE (reference sequence). V shed 3 bases and J shed 11 bases, with 18 bases lying between them. CDR3: CASSSPGEEWTPLHF. Here the CDR3 DNA reads TGTGCCAGCAGCTCTCCGGGGGAGGAGTGGACACCCCTCCACTTT.

Written as DNA, the CDR3 is TGTGCCTGCCGGGGGGGCTCTGGAAACACCATATATTTT. Protein sequence: CACRGGSGNTIYF. The gene calls are TRBV30 and TRBJ1-3, with D possibly TRBD1 on 5 matching bases. This CDR3 contains 13 residues. V was clipped by 6 bases and J by 0 bases, with 9 bases between them. Germline V lookup: CDR1 GTSNPN, CDR2 SVGIG (reference sequence).

In this sample, this clone turned up once. This sequence joins TRBV5-1 and TRBJ2-2; tentatively, D is TRBD2 (5 bases). Germline V CDR1 and CDR2: SGHRS, YFSETQ. Trimming left V 2 bases short and J 0 bases short, with 8 bases between. This CDR3 has 15 amino acids. CDR3 protein: CASSFRTANTGELFF. The CDR3 DNA sequence: TGCGCCAGCAGCTTCAGGACTGCGAACACCGGGGAGCTGTTTTTT.

The chain employs TRBV4-1 and TRBJ1-1; TRBD1 is a possible D gene (5 bases). The V end was cut by 1 base, the J end by 5 bases, with 17 bases between. The CDR3 loop spans 16 amino acids. The germline gives CDR1 MGHRA, CDR2 YSYEKL. This CDR3 reads CASSQATGQRGTEAFF. DNA for the CDR3: TGCGCCAGCAGCCAAGCTACTGGGCAAAGGGGAACTGAAGCTTTCTTT.

Written as DNA, the CDR3 is TGTGCCAGCAGCCCGATTTCGAGTCTCAATCAGCCCCAGCATTTT. Translating gives CASSPISSLNQPQHF. V usage is TRBV7-2 and J usage is TRBJ1-5, with D unresolved. Germline CDR1 SGHTA, CDR2 FQGNSA. V was cut by 5 bases and J by 3 bases, with 14 bases left in between. The CDR3 has 15 amino acids.

V is TRBV27 and J is TRBJ2-7; D remains unclear. V was shortened by 5 bases and J by 1 base, with 6 bases between the two germline ends. This CDR3 spans 12 amino acids. Germline V CDR1 and CDR2: MNHEY, SMNVEV (reference sequence). In nucleotides, the CDR3 is TGTGCCAGCAGTACAGATTCCTACGAGCAGTACTTC. As protein: CASSTDSYEQYF.

This chain links TRBV15 with TRBJ2-2; no definite D call. Trimming left V 3 bases short and J 0 bases short, with 11 bases between. There are 16 residues in the CDR3. CDR1 LNHNV and CDR2 YYDKDF come from the germline V gene (reference sequence). CDR3 amino acids: CATSSAEQANTGELFF. CDR3 in DNA: TGTGCCACCAGCAGTGCCGAGCAGGCGAACACCGGGGAGCTGTTTTTT.

The gene calls are TRBV6-1 and TRBJ2-1, with 11 bases identical to TRBD2. With V trimmed by 6 bases and J by 7 bases, 5 bases remained unmatched. The CDR3 covers 14 residues. Germline assignment: CDR1 MNHNS and CDR2 SASEGT. CDR3 sequence (DNA): TGTGCCAGCAGACTAGCGGGGGATAGGAATGAGCAGTTCTTC. Translated: CASRLAGDRNEQFF.

A remark on this clone: Germline is not matched at one junction end, which may reflect a read error. The genes are TRBV7-7 and TRBJ2-2; a weak D match, TRBD2 (5 bases). The length of the CDR3 is 17 residues. CDR1 is SSHAT, CDR2 FNYEAQ, per germline (reference sequence). The CDR3 DNA follows: TGTGCTAGCAGCTTAGGCGAGGGATCGGCCGGCACCGGGGAGCTGTTTTTT. This sequence encodes CASSLGEGSAGTGELFF.

V usage is TRBV6-1 and J usage is TRBJ2-1; D call uncertain. Germline CDR1 and CDR2: MNHNS and SASEGT. This CDR3 comprises 13 residues. V gave up 0 bases and J gave up 6 bases, with 6 bases separating them. CDR3 residues: CASSEALSNEQFF. The CDR3 DNA reads as TGTGCCAGCAGTGAAGCGCTGAGCAATGAGCAGTTCTTC.

The J gene is TRBJ1-2, the V gene TRBV19, with D possibly TRBD1 on 5 matching bases. CDR1 LNHDA and CDR2 SQIVND come from the germline V gene (reference sequence). The V end was cut by 9 bases, the J end by 6 bases, with 14 bases between. This CDR3 comprises 12 residues. The DNA for the CDR3 is TGTGCCAGCGGGGAGGGGCCGAATGGCTACACCTTC. Its translation: CASGEGPNGYTF. The full variable domain, its missing parts supplied by reference TRBV19 and TRBJ1-2, is DGGITQSPKYLFRKEGQNVTLSCEQNLNHDAMYWYRQDPGQGLRLIYYSQIVNDFQKGDIAEGYSVSREKKESFPLTVTSAQKNPTAFYLCASGEGPNGYTFGSGTRLTVV.

This chain joins TRBV19 and TRBJ1-2; a weak D match, TRBD1 (5 bases). The CDR3 runs 12 residues. The germline V gene has CDR1 LNHDA and CDR2 SQIVND (reference sequence). V was pared by 10 bases and J by 9 bases, with 18 bases between. The CDR3 nucleotides are TGTGCCACCAAGGACGGGGGATTGAGCTACACCTTC. This gives the protein CATKDGGLSYTF.

The chain couples TRBV6-1 to TRBJ1-4, with D perhaps TRBD1 (6 bases). The CDR3 extends over 15 amino acids. The germline V gene has CDR1 MNHNS and CDR2 SASEGT. V was trimmed by 4 bases and J by 2 bases, leaving 11 bases between them. The CDR3 DNA is TGTGCCAGCAGTGCCTACAGGGATACTAATGAAAAACTGTTTTTT. Residues: CASSAYRDTNEKLFF.

V and J are TRBV13 and TRBJ2-7; the match to TRBD1 covers 7 bases. Germline CDR1 is PRHDT and CDR2 is FYEKMQ (reference sequence). The CDR3 sequence is 15 residues long. Unmatched junction bases numbered 7, after V lost 5 bases and J lost 0 bases. The CDR3 DNA is TGTGCCAGCAGCCTACGCAGGGACAGCTCCTACGAGCAGTACTTC. The encoded protein is CASSLRRDSSYEQYF.

This clone was counted between two and nine times. The chain joins TRBV29-1 to TRBJ1-1; a possible D gene is TRBD1 (5 bases). Per the germline V gene, CDR1 is SQVTM and CDR2 is ANQGSEA. CDR3 length equals 9 residues. Trimming stripped 6 bases from V and 10 bases from J, with 9 bases between. CDR3: CSVSGSAFF. The CDR3 nucleotides are TGCAGCGTGTCAGGGTCAGCTTTCTTT.

The count of this clone is one. The chain has TRBV7-6 and TRBJ2-7; 8 nucleotides line up with TRBD2. The CDR3 consists of 13 residues. CDR1 and CDR2 from the germline V gene are SGHVS and FNYEAQ. After removal of 4 bases from V and 4 bases from J, the junction contained 3 bases not matched to a gene. CDR3 amino acids: CASSSGGLYEQYF. CDR3 sequence (DNA): TGTGCCAGCAGCTCGGGAGGGCTATACGAGCAGTACTTC.

This clone came up once. The chain couples TRBV5-4 to TRBJ2-7; 11 nucleotides line up with TRBD2. The germline V gene has CDR1 SGHNT and CDR2 YYREEE (reference sequence). V shed 1 base and J 7 bases; nucleotides not matched to a gene: 4. The CDR3 totals 14 residues. The CDR3 here is CASSLTSGGGEQYF. The CDR3 DNA sequence: TGTGCCAGCAGCTTGACTAGCGGGGGTGGGGAGCAGTACTTC.

V usage is TRBV2 and J usage is TRBJ1-2, with D tentatively TRBD1 (5 bases). The CDR3 spans 13 residues. V lost 11 bases to trimming and J lost 3 bases, with 16 bases between them. Germline V gene sequence: CDR1 SNHLY, CDR2 FYNNEI. The CDR3 nucleotides are TGTGCCGGGGGGATGGGTATTTACTATGGCTACACCTTC. Translation: CAGGMGIYYGYTF.